Listed here is a single TCR beta chain. This sample was included in a study of blood T cell repertoires in COVID-19. Profiling relied on immunoSEQ multiplex PCR, and the TCRdb table lists in-frame clones only, not all of them. Among some 350,000 clones listed, nearly 90% were seen once. The TCR was taken from a man aged 18-30 years with active or convalescent COVID-19. Source material: peripheral blood.

CDR3 sequence reads: CAISEGGGTGNTIYF. For the CDR3, the DNA is TGTGCCATCAGTGAAGGGGGGGGAACTGGAAACACCATATATTTT. This chain links TRBV10-3 with TRBJ1-3; maybe TRBD1 (6 bases). CDR1 and CDR2 from the germline V gene are ENHRY and SYGVKD. Trimming took 3 bases from V and 2 from J, leaving 11 bases between them. The CDR3 is 15 residues long.